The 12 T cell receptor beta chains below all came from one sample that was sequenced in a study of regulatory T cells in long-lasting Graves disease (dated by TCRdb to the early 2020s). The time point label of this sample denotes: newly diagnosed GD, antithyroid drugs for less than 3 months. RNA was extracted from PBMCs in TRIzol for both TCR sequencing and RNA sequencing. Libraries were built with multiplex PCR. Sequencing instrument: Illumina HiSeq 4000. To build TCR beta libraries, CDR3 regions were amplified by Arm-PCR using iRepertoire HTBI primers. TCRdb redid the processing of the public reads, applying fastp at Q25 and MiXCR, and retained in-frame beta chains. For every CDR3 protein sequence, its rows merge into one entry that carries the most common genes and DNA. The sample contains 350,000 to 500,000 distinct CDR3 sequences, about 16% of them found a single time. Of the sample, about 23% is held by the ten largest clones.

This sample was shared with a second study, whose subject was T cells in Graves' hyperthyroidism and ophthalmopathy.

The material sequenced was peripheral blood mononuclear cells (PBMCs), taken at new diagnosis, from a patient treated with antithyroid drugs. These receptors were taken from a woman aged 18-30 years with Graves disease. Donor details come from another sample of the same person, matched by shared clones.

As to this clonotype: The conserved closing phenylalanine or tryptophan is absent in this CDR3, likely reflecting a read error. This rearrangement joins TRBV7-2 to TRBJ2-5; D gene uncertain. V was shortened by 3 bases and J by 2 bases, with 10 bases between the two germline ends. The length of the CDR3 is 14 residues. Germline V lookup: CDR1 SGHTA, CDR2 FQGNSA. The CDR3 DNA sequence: TGTGCCAGCAGCTTCCAGGTTCAACAAGAGACCCAGTACTTG. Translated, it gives CASSFQVQQETQYL.

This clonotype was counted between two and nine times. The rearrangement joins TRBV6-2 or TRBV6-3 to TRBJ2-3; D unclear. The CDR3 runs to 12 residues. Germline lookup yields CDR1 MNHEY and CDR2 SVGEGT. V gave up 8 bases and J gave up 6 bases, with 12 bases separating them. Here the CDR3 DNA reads TGTGCCAGCCGTATAGGGCAGGATACGCAGTATTTT. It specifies CASRIGQDTQYF.

CDR3 DNA sequence: TGCAGTGCAAAAGGACTAGCGGGAGACAATGAGCAGTTCTTC. It codes for CSAKGLAGDNEQFF. The chain joins TRBV20-1 to TRBJ2-1, with 13 bases lining up with TRBD2. Trimming took 6 bases from V and 5 from J; bases not matched to a gene: 4. This CDR3 spans 14 amino acids. Germline-derived CDR1 and CDR2 are DFQATT and SNEGSKA (reference sequence).

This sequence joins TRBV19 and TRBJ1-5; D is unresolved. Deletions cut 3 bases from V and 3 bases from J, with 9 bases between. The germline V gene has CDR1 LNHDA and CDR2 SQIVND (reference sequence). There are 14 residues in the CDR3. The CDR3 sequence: CASSIKSINQPQHF. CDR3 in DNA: TGTGCCAGTAGTATTAAGAGTATCAATCAGCCCCAGCATTTT.

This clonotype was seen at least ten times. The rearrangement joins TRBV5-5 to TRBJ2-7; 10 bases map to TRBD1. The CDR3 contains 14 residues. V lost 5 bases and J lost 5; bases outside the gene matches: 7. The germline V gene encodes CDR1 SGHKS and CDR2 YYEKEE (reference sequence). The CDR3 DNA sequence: TGTGCCAGCAGGTCCGGGACAGGGGTCAACGAGCAGTACTTC. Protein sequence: CASRSGTGVNEQYF.

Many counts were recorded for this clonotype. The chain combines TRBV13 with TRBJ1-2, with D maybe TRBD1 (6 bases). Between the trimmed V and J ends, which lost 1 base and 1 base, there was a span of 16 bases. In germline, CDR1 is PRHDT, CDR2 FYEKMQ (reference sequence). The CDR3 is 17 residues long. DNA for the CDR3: TGTGCCAGCAGCTTAGAGTCCGAAGGGGGTCATAACTATGGCTACACCTTC. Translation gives CASSLESEGGHNYGYTF.

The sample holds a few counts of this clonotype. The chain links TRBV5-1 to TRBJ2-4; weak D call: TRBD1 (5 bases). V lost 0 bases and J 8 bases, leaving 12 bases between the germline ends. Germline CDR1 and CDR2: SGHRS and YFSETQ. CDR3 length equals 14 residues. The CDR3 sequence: CASSLGQGMDIQYF. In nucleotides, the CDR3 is TGCGCCAGCAGCTTGGGGCAGGGAATGGACATTCAGTACTTC.

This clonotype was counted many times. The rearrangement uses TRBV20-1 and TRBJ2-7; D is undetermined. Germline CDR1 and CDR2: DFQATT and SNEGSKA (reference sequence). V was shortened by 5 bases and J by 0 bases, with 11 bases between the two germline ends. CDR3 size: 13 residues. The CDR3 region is CSAQELSSYEQYF. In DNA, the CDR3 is TGCAGTGCTCAGGAACTTAGCTCCTACGAGCAGTACTTC.

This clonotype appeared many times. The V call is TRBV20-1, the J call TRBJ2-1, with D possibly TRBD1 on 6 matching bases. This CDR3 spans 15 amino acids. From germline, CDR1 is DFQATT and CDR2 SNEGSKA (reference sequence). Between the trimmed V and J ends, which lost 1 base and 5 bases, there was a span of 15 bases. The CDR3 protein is CSARATQGRDNEQFF. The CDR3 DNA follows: TGCAGTGCTAGAGCAACCCAGGGGCGGGACAATGAGCAGTTCTTC.

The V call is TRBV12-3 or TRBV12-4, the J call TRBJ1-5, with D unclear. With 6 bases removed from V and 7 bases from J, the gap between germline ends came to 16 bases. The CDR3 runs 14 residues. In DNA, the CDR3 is TGTGCCAGCAGCTTGGACCCGGTGGGGCAGCCCCAGCATTTT. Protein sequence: CASSLDPVGQPQHF.

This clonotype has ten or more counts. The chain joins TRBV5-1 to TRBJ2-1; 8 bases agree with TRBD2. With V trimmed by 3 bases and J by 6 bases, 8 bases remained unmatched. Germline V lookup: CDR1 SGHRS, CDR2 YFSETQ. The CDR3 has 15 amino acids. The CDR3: CASSSQGLVGNEQFF. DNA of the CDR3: TGCGCCAGCAGCTCACAGGGACTAGTTGGCAATGAGCAGTTCTTC.

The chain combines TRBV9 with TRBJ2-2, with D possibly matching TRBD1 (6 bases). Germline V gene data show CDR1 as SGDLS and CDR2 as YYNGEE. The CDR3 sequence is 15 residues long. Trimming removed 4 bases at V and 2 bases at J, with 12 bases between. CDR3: CASSPPDRNTGELFF. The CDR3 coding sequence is TGTGCCAGCAGCCCCCCGGACAGAAACACCGGGGAGCTGTTTTTT. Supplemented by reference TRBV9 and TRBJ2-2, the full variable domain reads DSGVTQTPKHLITATGQRVTLRCSPRSGDLSVYWYQQSLDQGLQFLIQYYNGEERAKGNILERFSAQQFPDLHSELNLSSLELGDSALYFCASSPPDRNTGELFFGEGSRLTVL.